One and the same sample provided the 31 T cell receptor beta chains below, sequenced in a study of blood T cell repertoires in COVID-19. Some clones are missing from TCRdb's copy, which holds only in-frame ones; the method was immunoSEQ multiplex PCR. Of hundreds of thousands of clones in the sample, nearly 90% were seen once. Sequencing was performed on PBMCs or T cells enriched from blood (not recorded which). The receptors come from a woman in her thirties or forties with acute COVID-19.

The rearrangement uses TRBV11-2 and TRBJ1-6; D is perhaps TRBD1 (6 bases). Looked up from germline, CDR1 is SGHAT and CDR2 is FQNNGV. The length of the CDR3 is 16 residues. The germline V and J ends were trimmed by 1 base and 6 bases, with 13 bases remaining between them. Here the CDR3 DNA reads TGTGCCAGCAGCTTAGCCGGGGGGCTGAGTAATTCACCCCTCCACTTT. As protein: CASSLAGGLSNSPLHF.

The genes are TRBV29-1 and TRBJ1-4; 9 bases map to TRBD1. This CDR3 spans 13 amino acids. Germline loops: CDR1 SQVTM, CDR2 ANQGSEA. V trimming: 7 bases; J trimming: 8 bases; junction bases outside the gene matches: 8. In DNA, the CDR3 is TGCAGCGCACGACAGGGGGAAGGGGAAAAACTGTTTTTT. Its protein product is CSARQGEGEKLFF.

This chain uses TRBV9 with TRBJ1-2; no reliable D call. CDR1 and CDR2 from the germline V gene are SGDLS and YYNGEE. Trimming stripped 0 bases from V and 10 bases from J, with 25 bases between. CDR3 length: 17 residues. Written as DNA, the CDR3 is TGTGCCAGCAGCGTAGGTGCTCCGACACTCGGTCATTTGGACTACACCTTC. Translating it yields CASSVGAPTLGHLDYTF.

The rearrangement joins TRBV19 to TRBJ1-3, with D possibly TRBD1 on 5 matching bases. The CDR3 is 14 amino acids. Germline CDR1 LNHDA, CDR2 SQIVND (reference sequence). V was clipped by 4 bases and J by 0 bases, with 7 bases between them. In DNA form, the CDR3 reads TGTGCCAGTAGTAAAACAGGCTCTGGAAACACCATATATTTT. It yields the protein CASSKTGSGNTIYF.

This rearrangement joins TRBV7-2 to TRBJ1-2; D perhaps matches TRBD1 (5 bases). CDR1 is SGHTA, CDR2 FQGNSA, per germline. The V end was cut by 3 bases, the J end by 8 bases, with 22 bases between. The length of the CDR3 is 16 residues. The CDR3 is CASSFWGEEITRGYTF. In DNA form, the CDR3 reads TGTGCCAGCAGCTTTTGGGGGGAAGAAATCACTAGGGGCTACACCTTC.

CDR3 nucleotide sequence: TGTGCCAGCAGCGTAGACCATTGGGGGACTAAGAGCACAGATACGCAGTATTTT. It is translated as CASSVDHWGTKSTDTQYF. The V and J genes are TRBV9 and TRBJ2-3; 7 bases map to TRBD2. Trimming took 0 bases from V and 0 from J; bases not matched to a gene: 10. This CDR3 contains 18 residues. Germline-derived CDR1 and CDR2 are SGDLS and YYNGEE. Combining the CDR3 with reference TRBV9 and TRBJ2-3 gives the whole variable domain DSGVTQTPKHLITATGQRVTLRCSPRSGDLSVYWYQQSLDQGLQFLIQYYNGEERAKGNILERFSAQQFPDLHSELNLSSLELGDSALYFCASSVDHWGTKSTDTQYFGPGTRLTVL.

This sequence joins TRBV27 and TRBJ1-4, with D perhaps matching TRBD1 (6 bases). The V end lost 4 bases, the J end lost 12 bases, and 21 bases lay between the germline ends. The CDR3 is made up of 15 amino acids. Germline CDR1 and CDR2: MNHEY and SMNVEV (reference sequence). The CDR3 protein is CASSSFTGQTGELFF. The CDR3 DNA sequence: TGTGCCAGCAGTTCCTTTACCGGACAGACTGGGGAACTGTTTTTT.

The V call is TRBV7-8, the J call TRBJ1-1; D remains unclear. Germline assignment: CDR1 SGHVS and CDR2 FQNEAQ. The V gene lost 3 bases and the J gene lost 5 bases, with 10 bases spanning the gap. The CDR3 spans 13 residues. The CDR3 DNA sequence: TGTGCCAGCAGCTTGAGGGCAGTGACTGAAGCTTTCTTT. This codes for CASSLRAVTEAFF.

This sequence joins TRBV10-3 and TRBJ2-7, with TRBD1 matching 7 bases. Germline CDR1 is ENHRY and CDR2 is SYGVKD. The trim removed 0 bases at V and 0 bases at J, leaving 5 bases unmatched. The CDR3 is made up of 16 amino acids. CDR3 in DNA: TGTGCCATCAGTGAGTCGAATTGGGACAGCTCCTACGAGCAGTACTTC. It specifies CAISESNWDSSYEQYF.

This sequence joins TRBV12-3 or TRBV12-4 and TRBJ1-2; no definite D call. CDR3 size: 12 residues. V lost 3 bases and J lost 7, with 9 bases in between. The DNA for the CDR3 is TGTGCCAGCAGTTTTTCAGGTGCTGGCTACACCTTC. Translation: CASSFSGAGYTF.

At least ten counts were recorded for this clone. The chain links TRBV7-9 to TRBJ2-4; TRBD1 might be the D (6 bases). CDR1 SEHNR and CDR2 FQNEAQ come from the germline V gene (reference sequence). V was pared by 1 base and J by 1 base, with 11 bases between. The CDR3 extends over 16 amino acids. CDR3 amino acids: CASSLGTASAKNIQYF. The DNA for the CDR3 is TGTGCCAGCAGCTTAGGGACAGCCTCGGCCAAAAACATTCAGTACTTC.

The V gene is TRBV19, the J gene TRBJ1-3, with D possibly TRBD1 on 6 matching bases. Germline V gives CDR1 LNHDA, CDR2 SQIVND (reference sequence). CDR3 length: 12 amino acids. V dropped 9 bases and J dropped 8 bases, with 14 bases sitting between them. The CDR3 sequence: CASLDSLYTIYF. The CDR3 region has the DNA TGTGCCAGCCTGGACAGCTTATACACCATATATTTT. Supplemented by reference TRBV19 and TRBJ1-3, the full variable domain reads DGGITQSPKYLFRKEGQNVTLSCEQNLNHDAMYWYRQDPGQGLRLIYYSQIVNDFQKGDIAEGYSVSREKKESFPLTVTSAQKNPTAFYLCASLDSLYTIYFGEGSWLTVV.

The chain recombines TRBV5-6 with TRBJ1-6, with a possible D match to TRBD1 (5 bases). Per the germline V gene, CDR1 is SGHDT and CDR2 is YYEEEE. The CDR3 spans 17 residues. The V and J ends lost 4 bases and 0 bases respectively, with 14 bases between them. The CDR3 region is CASSTRQTSSYNSPLHF. In DNA form, the CDR3 reads TGTGCCAGCAGCACGAGACAGACGAGCTCCTATAATTCACCCCTCCACTTT.

This chain uses TRBV18 with TRBJ1-5; 10 bases map to TRBD1. The CDR3 runs 16 residues. Germline V gene lookup returns CDR1 KGHSH and CDR2 LQKENI. Trimming at V came to 3 bases and at J to 1 base, leaving 3 bases not matched to a gene. The CDR3: CASSPDRGQSNQPQHF. CDR3 bases: TGTGCCAGCTCACCCGACAGGGGGCAGAGCAATCAGCCCCAGCATTTT.

On this clone: The sample contains more than one DNA sequence encoding this CDR3. V usage is TRBV20-1 and J usage is TRBJ2-3; 9 nucleotides match TRBD2. Germline assignment: CDR1 DFQATT and CDR2 SNEGSKA (reference sequence). The CDR3 is 15 residues long. V lost 3 bases and J lost 0; bases outside the gene matches: 4. CDR3 nucleotide sequence: TGCAGTGCTAGTAGCGGGGGCACTAGCACAGATACGCAGTATTTT. Translating gives CSASSGGTSTDTQYF.

J is TRBJ1-3 and V is TRBV6-5; possible D gene TRBD1, 5 bases. V was shortened by 6 bases and J by 0 bases, with 12 bases between the two germline ends. CDR1 is MNHEY and CDR2 is SVGAGI in the germline V gene. CDR3 size: 15 residues. The CDR3 bases are TGTGCCAGCAGGAGGGACTCCGGCTCTGGAAACACCATATATTTT. This codes for CASRRDSGSGNTIYF.

The chain recombines TRBV5-1 with TRBJ2-7; perhaps TRBD2 as D (5 bases). CDR1 and CDR2 from the germline V gene are SGHRS and YFSETQ. Trimming pared 3 bases from V and 0 bases from J, leaving 13 bases between. The CDR3 has 15 residues. CDR3 sequence reads: CASSSGLISSYEQYF. The CDR3, as DNA: TGCGCCAGCAGCTCCGGACTTATTAGCTCCTACGAGCAGTACTTC.

V is TRBV19 and J is TRBJ1-2, with TRBD1 matching over 8 bases. V was clipped by 2 bases and J by 2 bases; unmatched bases: 19. This CDR3 comprises 20 residues. In germline, CDR1 is LNHDA, CDR2 SQIVND (reference sequence). The CDR3 DNA reads TGTGCCAGTAGTATAATGTCACTTCTTAGGCGACAGGGGTGGAACTATGGCTACACCTTC. Protein: CASSIMSLLRRQGWNYGYTF.

The V call is TRBV29-1, the J call TRBJ1-1; 8 bases map to TRBD1. This CDR3 is built from 15 residues. V trimming: 8 bases; J trimming: 4 bases; junction bases outside the gene matches: 15. Germline V gene data show CDR1 as SQVTM and CDR2 as ANQGSEA. CDR3 in DNA: TGCAGCACGTATGGGGCAGGGGGCGGGGGCACTGAAGCTTTCTTT. As protein: CSTYGAGGGGTEAFF.

The chain is built from TRBV6-5 and TRBJ1-2; no reliable D call. The germline V and J ends were trimmed by 11 bases and 4 bases, with 11 bases remaining between them. CDR1 MNHEY and CDR2 SVGAGI come from the germline V gene. The length of the CDR3 is 11 residues. Here the CDR3 reads CAGRGFYGYTF. CDR3 in DNA: TGTGCCGGGCGGGGATTCTATGGCTACACCTTC.

The chain links TRBV5-6 to TRBJ2-1; 9 bases agree with TRBD1. There are 15 residues in the CDR3. Germline V CDR1 and CDR2: SGHDT, YYEEEE. V dropped 4 bases and J dropped 6; count of bases not matched to a gene: 8. The chain's CDR3 is CASSPTGGNGNEQFF. In DNA, the CDR3 is TGTGCCAGCAGCCCTACAGGGGGCAATGGCAATGAGCAGTTCTTC.

The chain has TRBV24-1 and TRBJ2-5; D perhaps matches TRBD1 (6 bases). CDR1 and CDR2 (germline): KGHDR, SFDVKD. The CDR3 has 14 amino acids. V lost 4 bases, J lost 4 bases, and 12 bases lay in between. The DNA for the CDR3 is TGTGCCACCAGTGACACTACAGGGTTAGAGACCCAGTACTTC. Translated: CATSDTTGLETQYF.

V is TRBV11-3 and J is TRBJ2-3; 9 bases match TRBD1. Germline V CDR1 and CDR2: SGHNT, YENEEA. This CDR3 has 14 amino acids. The J segment lost 6 bases and the V segment lost 9 bases, leaving 10 bases of the junction unmatched. CDR3 protein: CASSRDRAGDTQYF. Here the CDR3 DNA reads TGTGCCAGTTCAAGGGACAGGGCAGGGGATACGCAGTATTTT.

The V call is TRBV27, the J call TRBJ1-1, with TRBD1 as a possible D gene (6 bases). V gave up 4 bases and J gave up 7 bases, with 22 bases separating them. Germline V gives CDR1 MNHEY, CDR2 SMNVEV (reference sequence). CDR3 length: 16 amino acids. CDR3 coding DNA: TGTGCCAGCAGTTCATCGAGGGGGTTCAGTTTTTTTGAAGCTTTCTTT. It translates to CASSSSRGFSFFEAFF.

The CDR3 DNA follows: TGTGCCAGCAGCTTACGGGGGGGGACAGCCCCAGATACGCAGTATTTT. Its protein product is CASSLRGGTAPDTQYF. The chain carries TRBV7-2 and TRBJ2-3; the D gene is possibly TRBD2 (8 bases). The CDR3 runs to 16 residues. Germline loops: CDR1 SGHTA, CDR2 FQGNSA. Trimming removed 2 bases from V and 4 bases from J, with 16 bases in between.

The chain links TRBV4-1 to TRBJ2-1, with D perhaps matching TRBD1 (6 bases). Germline values: CDR1 MGHRA, CDR2 YSYEKL. The CDR3 runs 11 residues. Deletions cut 9 bases from V and 7 bases from J, with 10 bases between. The CDR3 DNA sequence: TGCGCCAGTGTCCAGGGGAATGAGCAGTTCTTC. This gives the protein CASVQGNEQFF.

This rearrangement joins TRBV5-3 to TRBJ1-3, with D possibly TRBD1 on 6 matching bases. TRBV5-3 is sorted into the ORF group, with uncertain function. This CDR3 comprises 12 residues. Trimming took 7 bases from V and 7 from J, leaving 12 bases between them. The CDR3 region has the DNA TGTGCCAGACATAGGGGGGGGAACACCATATATTTT. Translation: CARHRGGNTIYF.

The V call is TRBV9, the J call TRBJ1-2; TRBD1 is a possible D gene (6 bases). Trimming took 3 bases from V and 4 from J, leaving 13 bases between them. Germline values: CDR1 SGDLS, CDR2 YYNGEE. The CDR3 consists of 14 residues. For the CDR3, the DNA is TGTGCCAGCAGCGCCCTGGGGGCTGGCTATGGCTACACCTTC. This sequence encodes CASSALGAGYGYTF.

DNA of the CDR3: TGTGCCGGTAGCGGGGAGCCGTCCTACGAGCAGTACTTC. It encodes CAGSGEPSYEQYF. The chain recombines TRBV2 with TRBJ2-7; 8 bases are shared with TRBD2. The V gene's germline CDR1 is SNHLY and CDR2 FYNNEI. The CDR3 is 13 residues long. Trimming at V came to 11 bases and at J to 1 base, leaving 7 bases not matched to a gene.

This chain connects TRBV6-5 to TRBJ1-3; D is ambiguous. The CDR3 has 14 residues. Trimming left V 7 bases short and J 2 bases short, with 12 bases between. Looked up from germline, CDR1 is MNHEY and CDR2 is SVGAGI. CDR3 in amino acids: CASMRAEPGNTIYF. CDR3 sequence (DNA): TGTGCCAGCATGAGGGCAGAACCTGGAAACACCATATATTTT.

The chain combines TRBV7-9 with TRBJ2-5; 11 nucleotides agree with TRBD1. The V and J ends lost 6 bases and 4 bases, in that order; junction bases with no gene match: 7. The CDR3 covers 15 residues. Germline loops: CDR1 SEHNR, CDR2 FQNEAQ (reference sequence). The CDR3 spells CASRRAGTGGETQYF. The CDR3 DNA reads TGTGCCAGCAGGAGAGCCGGGACAGGGGGAGAGACCCAGTACTTC. Using reference TRBV7-9 and TRBJ2-5 for the parts outside the CDR3, the full variable domain is DTGVSQNPRHKITKRGQNVTFRCDPISEHNRLYWYRQTLGQGPEFLTYFQNEAQLEKSRLLSDRFSAERPKGSFSTLEIQRTEQGDSAMYLCASRRAGTGGETQYFGPGTRLLVL.